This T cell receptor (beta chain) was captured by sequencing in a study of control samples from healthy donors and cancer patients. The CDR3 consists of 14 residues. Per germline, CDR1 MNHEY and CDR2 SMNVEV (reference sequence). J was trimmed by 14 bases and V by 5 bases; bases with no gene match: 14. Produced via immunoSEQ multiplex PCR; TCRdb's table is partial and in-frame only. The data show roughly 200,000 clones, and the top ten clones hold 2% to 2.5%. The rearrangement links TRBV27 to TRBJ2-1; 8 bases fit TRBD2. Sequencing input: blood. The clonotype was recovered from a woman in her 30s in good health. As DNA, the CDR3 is TGTGCCAGCAGTAGACCCGGGACTAGTAAGTCTAAGTTCTTC. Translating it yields CASSRPGTSKSKFF.